One and the same sample provided the 7 T cell receptor beta chains below, sequenced in a study of T cell changes during pregnancy in multiple sclerosis. The protocol was immunoSEQ multiplex PCR, while the TCRdb copy is restricted to in-frame clones and leaves out a portion. The sample comprises about 83,000 clones, 91% of which are singletons, and 3% to 4.5% rests with the top ten. Sequencing used PBMCs, obtained in the first trimester of pregnancy. The receptors shown here come from a female donor in good health, serving as a control in a pregnancy study. Some clones in this sample may be carry-over from other donors' samples.

This chain joins TRBV11-2 and TRBJ2-7, with D perhaps matching TRBD2 (6 bases). The V and J ends lost 1 base and 3 bases respectively, with 10 bases between them. Germline CDR1 and CDR2: SGHAT and FQNNGV. This CDR3 contains 14 residues. The CDR3 loop reads CASSLGSGLYEQYF. The CDR3 bases are TGTGCCAGCAGCTTAGGGTCGGGACTCTACGAGCAGTACTTC. Together with reference TRBV11-2 and TRBJ2-7, the CDR3 gives the full variable domain: EAGVAQSPRYKIIEKRQSVAFWCNPISGHATLYWYQQILGQGPKLLIQFQNNGVVDDSQLPKDRFSAERLKGVDSTLKIQPAKLEDSAVYLCASSLGSGLYEQYFGPGTRLTVT.

This clone has just one count. V usage is TRBV5-6 and J usage is TRBJ2-3, with a possible D match to TRBD2 (5 bases). V was pared by 4 bases and J by 2 bases, with 17 bases between. The length of the CDR3 is 16 residues. In germline, CDR1 is SGHDT, CDR2 YYEEEE. CDR3 loop: CASSLRSGKSTDTQYF. As DNA, the CDR3 is TGTGCCAGCAGCCTACGCTCCGGGAAATCCACAGATACGCAGTATTTT.

J is TRBJ1-5 and V is TRBV19, with 7 bases matching TRBD1. The CDR3 totals 13 residues. V was clipped by 9 bases and J by 3 bases; unmatched bases: 5. Germline assignment: CDR1 LNHDA and CDR2 SQIVND (reference sequence). CDR3 nucleotide sequence: TGTGCCAGCGGGGGACAGTTCAATCAGCCCCAGCATTTT. Translation gives CASGGQFNQPQHF.

V and J are TRBV12-5 and TRBJ2-1; 10 bases are a match to TRBD2. The germline V gene encodes CDR1 LGHNT and CDR2 FRNRAP. The V and J ends lost 5 bases and 7 bases, in that order; junction bases with no gene match: 8. The CDR3 extends over 15 amino acids. In DNA form, the CDR3 reads TGTGCTAGTGGTACGAGCGGGAGGGCCGGAAATGAGCAGTTCTTC. This gives the protein CASGTSGRAGNEQFF.

This clone showed up just a few times. The chain uses TRBV4-2 and TRBJ1-1; 8 bases line up with TRBD1. The CDR3 length is 15 residues. Germline assignment: CDR1 LGHNA and CDR2 YNFKEQ. V shed 2 bases and J 4 bases; nucleotides not matched to a gene: 6. The CDR3: CASSQKTGVSTEAFF. The CDR3 DNA reads TGTGCCAGCAGCCAAAAGACAGGGGTTAGCACTGAAGCTTTCTTT.

The rearrangement uses TRBV19 and TRBJ2-1; 9 bases fit TRBD2. The CDR3 consists of 15 residues. Germline assignment: CDR1 LNHDA and CDR2 SQIVND (reference sequence). The V segment lost 7 bases and the J segment 4 bases; nucleotides outside the gene matches: 8. The CDR3 loop reads CASNPGTSRYNEQFF. Written as DNA, the CDR3 is TGTGCCAGTAACCCCGGGACTAGCCGATACAATGAGCAGTTCTTC.

This chain joins TRBV7-9 and TRBJ1-1; the D is unclear. Trimming left V 1 base short and J 1 base short, with 7 bases between. The CDR3 sequence is 14 residues long. Germline CDR1 reads SEHNR; CDR2 reads FQNEAQ (reference sequence). The CDR3 here is CASSLGGQNTEAFF. CDR3 DNA sequence: TGTGCCAGCAGCTTAGGTGGGCAGAACACTGAAGCTTTCTTT.